A single sample gave rise to the 21 T cell receptor beta chains below, sequenced in a study of blood T cell repertoires in COVID-19. The data were produced by immunoSEQ multiplex PCR, yet TCRdb's version contains in-frame clones alone and is incomplete. The data contain fewer than 250,000 clones, 88% of them singletons. Specimen: peripheral blood. The source is a man younger than 40 with acute or convalescent COVID-19.

The chain links TRBV5-1 to TRBJ2-1, with 7 bases matching TRBD1. The length of the CDR3 is 15 residues. Germline values: CDR1 SGHRS, CDR2 YFSETQ. Trimming removed 5 bases from V and 3 bases from J; junction bases left unmatched: 8. The CDR3 loop is CASSIQRQGYNEQFF. DNA of the CDR3: TGCGCCAGCAGTATTCAGAGACAGGGCTACAATGAGCAGTTCTTC.

The J gene is TRBJ1-5, the V gene TRBV2; D is possibly TRBD1 (5 bases). The length of the CDR3 is 15 residues. Germline lookup yields CDR1 SNHLY and CDR2 FYNNEI. V gave up 7 bases and J gave up 1 base, with 14 bases separating them. Written as DNA, the CDR3 is TGTGCCAGCAATAGACAGTTAGGGAGCAATCAGCCCCAGCATTTT. Its translation: CASNRQLGSNQPQHF.

The gene calls are TRBV12-3 or TRBV12-4 and TRBJ1-2, with D possibly TRBD1 on 6 matching bases. V was cut by 5 bases and J by 8 bases, with 15 bases left in between. This CDR3 spans 13 amino acids. The DNA of the CDR3 is TGTGCCAGCAGTCAACAGGGTAGTGGGGGCTACACCTTC. Translating it yields CASSQQGSGGYTF.

This clone was picked up one time. J is TRBJ1-1 and V is TRBV18; D possibly corresponds to TRBD1 (6 bases). This CDR3 spans 15 amino acids. V was trimmed by 9 bases and J by 10 bases, leaving 27 bases between them. The germline CDR1 and CDR2 sequences are KGHSH and LQKENI. Here the CDR3 reads CARVAGQNFIRGAFF. DNA of the CDR3: TGTGCCAGGGTCGCCGGACAGAATTTTATACGGGGAGCTTTCTTT.

J is TRBJ1-1 and V is TRBV30, with 7 positions matching TRBD1. CDR1 is GTSNPN and CDR2 is SVGIG in the germline V gene (reference sequence). The junction had 7 bases not matched to a gene; V was cut back by 4 bases and J by 5 bases. This CDR3 has 13 amino acids. The CDR3 nucleotides are TGTGCCTGGAACCCTTCGACAGGGACTGAAGCTTTCTTT. Translating gives CAWNPSTGTEAFF.

The chain combines TRBV6-5 with TRBJ1-2; 12 bases line up with TRBD1. The CDR3 contains 14 residues. The germline gives CDR1 MNHEY, CDR2 SVGAGI. V gave up 2 bases and J gave up 8 bases; unmatched junction bases: 3. In DNA, the CDR3 is TGTGCCAGCAGTTACGGGACAGGGGGCGGGGGCTACACCTTC. This encodes CASSYGTGGGGYTF.

V usage is TRBV29-1 and J usage is TRBJ1-1; D remains unclear. CDR3 length: 13 residues. Per germline, CDR1 SQVTM and CDR2 ANQGSEA. Trimming stripped 4 bases from V and 0 bases from J, with 9 bases between. The CDR3, as DNA: TGCAGCGTTGTTGAGGGTTTGAACACTGAAGCTTTCTTT. Translation gives CSVVEGLNTEAFF. Based on the CDR3 plus reference TRBV29-1 and TRBJ1-1, the full variable domain is SAVISQKPSRDICQRGTSLTIQCQVDSQVTMMFWYRQQPGQSLTLIATANQGSEATYESGFVIDKFPISRPNLTFSTLTVSNMSPEDSSIYLCSVVEGLNTEAFFGQGTRLTVV.

The V call is TRBV29-1, the J call TRBJ1-2; D not certain. This CDR3 spans 12 amino acids. Trimming stripped 7 bases from V and 6 bases from J, with 15 bases between. CDR1 is SQVTM and CDR2 is ANQGSEA in the germline V gene. In nucleotides, the CDR3 is TGCAGCGCCCCCGCGAGGCGTGATGGCTACACCTTC. It translates to CSAPARRDGYTF.

V is TRBV5-1 and J is TRBJ1-6; possibly TRBD1 for D (6 bases). Trimming removed 0 bases from V and 7 bases from J, with 11 bases in between. This CDR3 spans 15 amino acids. CDR1 is SGHRS, CDR2 YFSETQ, per germline. This CDR3 is CASSLAQGKNSPLHF. The CDR3 nucleotides are TGCGCCAGCAGCTTGGCACAGGGTAAAAATTCACCCCTCCACTTT. Variable domain in full (rest from reference TRBV5-1 and TRBJ1-6): KAGVTQTPRYLIKTRGQQVTLSCSPISGHRSVSWYQQTPGQGLQFLFEYFSETQRNKGNFPGRFSGRQFSNSRSEMNVSTLELGDSALYLCASSLAQGKNSPLHFGNGTRLTVT.

J is TRBJ2-7 and V is TRBV30, with D unclear. V was trimmed by 3 bases and J by 5 bases, leaving 8 bases between them. Germline CDR1 and CDR2: GTSNPN and SVGIG (reference sequence). CDR3 size: 11 residues. The CDR3 reads CAWRYADEQYF. For the CDR3, the DNA is TGTGCCTGGAGGTATGCGGACGAGCAGTACTTC. The full variable domain, rest sourced from reference TRBV30 and TRBJ2-7, is SQTIHQWPATLVQPVGSPLSLECTVEGTSNPNLYWYRQAAGRGLQLLFYSVGIGQISSEVPQNLSASRPQDRQFILSSKKLLLSDSGFYLCAWRYADEQYFGPGTRLTVT.

The gene calls are TRBV5-6 and TRBJ2-7; 8 bases are shared with TRBD2. With 1 base clipped from V and 6 bases from J, the junction kept 9 bases outside the gene matches. The CDR3 spans 15 residues. Germline loops: CDR1 SGHDT, CDR2 YYEEEE. In DNA form, the CDR3 reads TGTGCCAGCAGCTTGAAGGGACTAGAAGTTTCCGAGCAGTACTTC. Protein sequence: CASSLKGLEVSEQYF.

The table lists this clone with a count of one. The chain uses TRBV28 and TRBJ1-5, with D perhaps TRBD1 (5 bases). V shed 4 bases and J shed 5 bases, with 18 bases lying between them. The CDR3 covers 16 residues. The germline V gene has CDR1 MDHEN and CDR2 SYDVKM. The CDR3 protein is CASSSVVIEQDQPQHF. The DNA for the CDR3 is TGTGCCAGCAGTTCCGTCGTTATCGAACAGGATCAGCCCCAGCATTTT.

CDR3 amino acids: CASSMRGREQETQYF. DNA for the CDR3: TGCGCCAGCAGCATGCGGGGTAGGGAACAAGAGACCCAGTACTTC. This chain joins TRBV5-1 and TRBJ2-5, with D possibly TRBD2 on 6 matching bases. Germline CDR1 and CDR2: SGHRS and YFSETQ. The CDR3 runs 15 residues. The V end was cut by 4 bases, the J end by 2 bases, with 15 bases between.

The chain has TRBV4-1 and TRBJ1-2; D remains ambiguous. V lost 1 base to trimming and J lost 4 bases, with 28 bases between them. This CDR3 is 20 amino acids long. Germline CDR1 and CDR2: MGHRA and YSYEKL. The CDR3 DNA reads TGCGCCAGCAGCCAAGCGGTTAGTCTAGCCCCGGATGTGACAACCTATGGCTACACCTTC. Residues: CASSQAVSLAPDVTTYGYTF.

The chain links TRBV6-1 to TRBJ1-5; D ambiguous. Germline V gene sequence: CDR1 MNHNS, CDR2 SASEGT. The V end was cut by 1 base, the J end by 7 bases, with 8 bases between. This CDR3 comprises 13 residues. In DNA, the CDR3 is TGTGCCAGCAGTGAAGTCCGGGGACAGCCCCAGCATTTT. This encodes CASSEVRGQPQHF.

The V and J genes are TRBV14 and TRBJ2-1, with D perhaps TRBD2 (5 bases). Trimming took off 4 bases at V and 7 bases at J, with 14 bases between the two ends. CDR1 is SGHDN, CDR2 FVKESK, per germline. The CDR3 is 14 amino acids. The CDR3 here is CASSPRLGDNEQFF. Here the CDR3 DNA reads TGTGCCAGCAGCCCCAGACTGGGAGATAATGAGCAGTTCTTC. The entire variable domain, with the rest obtained from reference TRBV14 and TRBJ2-1, is as follows: EAGVTQFPSHSVIEKGQTVTLRCDPISGHDNLYWYRRVMGKEIKFLLHFVKESKQDESGMPNNRFLAERTGGTYSTLKVQPAELEDSGVYFCASSPRLGDNEQFFGPGTRLTVL.

The table lists this clone with a few counts. The V call is TRBV5-1, the J call TRBJ1-6, with 8 bases matching TRBD1. Germline lookup yields CDR1 SGHRS and CDR2 YFSETQ. Trimming took 6 bases from V and 0 from J; bases not matched to a gene: 5. The CDR3 length is 16 residues. Here the CDR3 DNA reads TGCGCCAGCACTACAGGGGGGAGCTCCTATAATTCACCCCTCCACTTT. Its protein product is CASTTGGSSYNSPLHF.

Here the CDR3 DNA reads TGTGCCAGCAGCCAAGGTTTAAGCCGGGTGGTCGAAAAACTGTTTTTT. This codes for CASSQGLSRVVEKLFF. The chain couples TRBV3-1 (or the pseudogene TRBV3-2) to TRBJ1-4, with no clear D. The CDR3 is 16 amino acids. V gave up 1 base and J gave up 8 bases, with 17 bases separating them. CDR1 is LGHDT and CDR2 is YNNKEL in the germline V gene (reference sequence).

The CDR3 spells CATSDLKRSLKANYGYTF. DNA of the CDR3: TGTGCCACCAGTGATTTGAAAAGGAGTTTGAAAGCTAACTATGGCTACACCTTC. The V gene is TRBV24-1, the J gene TRBJ1-2, with no clear D. CDR3 length: 18 amino acids. Trimming took off 0 bases at V and 0 bases at J, with 16 bases between the two ends. The V gene's germline CDR1 is KGHDR and CDR2 SFDVKD.

The chain employs TRBV28 and TRBJ2-3; tentative D call: TRBD1 (6 bases). CDR3 length: 15 amino acids. Germline values: CDR1 MDHEN, CDR2 SYDVKM. The ends were cut back, 6 bases at V and 1 base at J, with 14 bases in the middle. The CDR3 bases are TGTGCCAGCAGACCCCAGGGGAAGGGCACAGATACGCAGTATTTT. Amino acid sequence: CASRPQGKGTDTQYF.

The gene calls are TRBV11-3 and TRBJ2-7; tentatively, D is TRBD1 (7 bases). The CDR3 sequence is 14 residues long. Trimming cost V 3 bases and J 3 bases, with 12 bases left between them. Germline V gene lookup returns CDR1 SGHNT and CDR2 YENEEA. CDR3 residues: CASSFVRGVYEQYF. The DNA for the CDR3 is TGTGCCAGCAGCTTCGTCAGGGGGGTCTACGAGCAGTACTTC. The full variable domain, completed using reference TRBV11-3 and TRBJ2-7, is EAGVVQSPRYKIIEKKQPVAFWCNPISGHNTLYWYLQNLGQGPELLIRYENEEAVDDSQLPKDRFSAERLKGVDSTLKIQPAELGDSAVYLCASSFVRGVYEQYFGPGTRLTVT.